These 29 T cell receptor beta chains were all obtained from the same sample, sequenced in a study of T cell changes during pregnancy in multiple sclerosis. Clones were sequenced by immunoSEQ multiplex PCR, and TCRdb holds only the in-frame ones, with some missing. The profile covers more than 40,000 clones, with more than 90% appearing a single time and around 8.6% taken by the ten largest. This sample comprised CD8+ T cells from peripheral blood mononuclear cells, obtained after pregnancy. The receptors derive from a female donor with multiple sclerosis, enrolled in a pregnancy study.

This rearrangement joins TRBV14 to TRBJ1-2; D possibly corresponds to TRBD1 (6 bases). The CDR3 runs 14 residues. Trimming cost V 0 bases and J 8 bases, with 13 bases left between them. Germline CDR1 is SGHDN and CDR2 is FVKESK. CDR3 sequence reads: CASSQEVQGPGYTF. As DNA, the CDR3 is TGTGCCAGCAGCCAAGAAGTACAGGGCCCCGGCTACACCTTC.

This sequence joins TRBV7-9 and TRBJ2-7; D is ambiguous. The germline gives CDR1 SEHNR, CDR2 FQNEAQ (reference sequence). The CDR3 runs 12 residues. Trimming took off 5 bases at V and 3 bases at J, with 8 bases between the two ends. The CDR3 reads CASSQESYEQYF. The CDR3 DNA is TGTGCCAGCAGCCAAGAGAGCTACGAGCAGTACTTC.

The V gene is TRBV29-1, the J gene TRBJ1-2; 9 nucleotides match TRBD1. V lost 3 bases to trimming and J lost 2 bases; unmatched junction nucleotides: 16. CDR1 and CDR2 from the germline V gene are SQVTM and ANQGSEA. The CDR3 runs 18 residues. The CDR3 bases are TGCAGCGTTGATTTTGTGGTACCGGACAGGGGCCTAAACTATGGCTACACCTTC. As protein: CSVDFVVPDRGLNYGYTF. Combining the CDR3 with reference TRBV29-1 and TRBJ1-2 gives the whole variable domain SAVISQKPSRDICQRGTSLTIQCQVDSQVTMMFWYRQQPGQSLTLIATANQGSEATYESGFVIDKFPISRPNLTFSTLTVSNMSPEDSSIYLCSVDFVVPDRGLNYGYTFGSGTRLTVV.

The chain combines TRBV2 with TRBJ2-5; D perhaps matches TRBD1 (5 bases). Germline assignment: CDR1 SNHLY and CDR2 FYNNEI. The CDR3 has 13 residues. V gave up 7 bases and J gave up 11 bases, with 20 bases separating them. CDR3 residues: CASTRPTLGVQYF. The CDR3 region has the DNA TGTGCCAGCACGAGGCCTACCTTAGGGGTACAGTACTTC.

This chain links TRBV15 with TRBJ1-5; 7 positions agree with TRBD1. Germline-derived CDR1 and CDR2 are LNHNV and YYDKDF (reference sequence). The CDR3 extends over 17 amino acids. J was trimmed by 2 bases and V by 9 bases; bases with no gene match: 16. This chain's CDR3 is CATGGDRVRSGNQPQHF. The DNA of the CDR3 is TGTGCCACGGGGGGCGACAGGGTGCGATCGGGCAATCAGCCCCAGCATTTT.

The chain employs TRBV7-9 and TRBJ2-5; perhaps TRBD2 as D (5 bases). Per germline, CDR1 SEHNR and CDR2 FQNEAQ (reference sequence). Trimming stripped 1 base from V and 8 bases from J, with 17 bases between. The CDR3 consists of 15 residues. The CDR3 is CASSLVRGFLETQYF. Written as DNA, the CDR3 is TGTGCCAGCAGCTTAGTTCGGGGATTTTTGGAAACCCAGTACTTC. The whole variable domain, filled in from reference TRBV7-9 and TRBJ2-5, reads DTGVSQNPRHKITKRGQNVTFRCDPISEHNRLYWYRQTLGQGPEFLTYFQNEAQLEKSRLLSDRFSAERPKGSFSTLEIQRTEQGDSAMYLCASSLVRGFLETQYFGPGTRLLVL.

V usage is TRBV6-5 and J usage is TRBJ2-3; D possibly corresponds to TRBD2 (5 bases). The CDR3 extends over 14 amino acids. Germline V gives CDR1 MNHEY, CDR2 SVGAGI. Trimming pared 6 bases from V and 1 base from J, leaving 11 bases between. The DNA for the CDR3 is TGTGCCAGCAGCCTGAGTAGCGGCACAGATACGCAGTATTTT. Its translation is CASSLSSGTDTQYF.

A few counts support this clone. This rearrangement joins TRBV6-1 to TRBJ2-7, with D possibly TRBD1 on 6 matching bases. Trimming removed 7 bases from V and 2 bases from J, with 15 bases in between. The CDR3 has 14 residues. Germline CDR1 MNHNS, CDR2 SASEGT. The CDR3 nucleotides read TGTGCCAGCAACACCAGGGGCGCCGCCTACGAGCAGTACTTC. It translates to CASNTRGAAYEQYF.

The rearrangement joins TRBV19 to TRBJ1-1; 7 bases align to TRBD1. The CDR3 length is 14 residues. Looked up from germline, CDR1 is LNHDA and CDR2 is SQIVND (reference sequence). V lost 6 bases and J lost 5; bases outside the gene matches: 9. The DNA for the CDR3 is TGTGCCAGTAGCCTAAGACAGGGTAGTACTGAAGCTTTCTTT. This encodes CASSLRQGSTEAFF.

Judged by abundance, this clone is medium-sized. The rearrangement uses TRBV5-5 and TRBJ1-3; D possibly corresponds to TRBD1 (6 bases). There are 16 residues in the CDR3. Germline V gives CDR1 SGHKS, CDR2 YYEKEE (reference sequence). V was shortened by 4 bases and J by 0 bases, with 14 bases between the two germline ends. CDR3 DNA: TGTGCCAGCAGCGCACAGGGACCTTCCTCTGGAAACACCATATATTTT. Protein sequence: CASSAQGPSSGNTIYF. Looking up the rest from reference TRBV5-5 and TRBJ1-3 gives the full variable domain: DAGVTQSPTHLIKTRGQQVTLRCSPISGHKSVSWYQQVLGQGPQFIFQYYEKEERGRGNFPDRFSARQFPNYSSELNVNALLLGDSALYLCASSAQGPSSGNTIYFGEGSWLTVV.

The rearrangement links TRBV27 to TRBJ1-6; possibly TRBD1 for D (6 bases). V was shortened by 6 bases and J by 2 bases, with 11 bases between the two germline ends. The CDR3 has 15 residues. CDR1 and CDR2 from the germline V gene are MNHEY and SMNVEV (reference sequence). The CDR3 DNA sequence: TGTGCCAGCAGAACCCAGGGGCCCTATAATTCACCCCTCCACTTT. It encodes CASRTQGPYNSPLHF.

The chain combines TRBV7-9 with TRBJ1-1, with D uncertain. The length of the CDR3 is 18 residues. Trimming took off 6 bases at V and 0 bases at J, with 23 bases between the two ends. Germline loops: CDR1 SEHNR, CDR2 FQNEAQ (reference sequence). The CDR3 sequence is CASSLHGARPGMNTEAFF. The CDR3 region has the DNA TGTGCCAGCAGTCTCCATGGAGCAAGACCTGGTATGAACACTGAAGCTTTCTTT.

This clone was counted once. This chain links TRBV7-2 with TRBJ2-7, with 11 nucleotides matching TRBD2. Unmatched junction bases numbered 6, after V lost 3 bases and J lost 2 bases. CDR1 SGHTA and CDR2 FQGNSA come from the germline V gene. This CDR3 comprises 16 residues. Here the CDR3 reads CASSFLLGLAAYEQYF. The CDR3 DNA sequence: TGTGCCAGCAGCTTTCTCCTGGGACTAGCGGCCTACGAGCAGTACTTC.

The chain joins TRBV4-1 to TRBJ2-5; D possibly corresponds to TRBD1 (6 bases). The CDR3 length is 15 residues. Germline-derived CDR1 and CDR2 are MGHRA and YSYEKL. Trimming took 0 bases from V and 5 from J, leaving 13 bases between them. The CDR3 DNA reads TGCGCCAGCAGCCAAGATTTAAGACAGGCGGAGACCCAGTACTTC. Protein sequence: CASSQDLRQAETQYF.

The CDR3 coding sequence is TGTGCCAGCAGCCAAGATGCGGGGACGGAAGAGACCCAGTACTTC. This sequence encodes CASSQDAGTEETQYF. This chain connects TRBV4-2 to TRBJ2-5; possibly TRBD2 for D (6 bases). V was clipped by 0 bases and J by 3 bases, with 11 bases between them. Per germline, CDR1 LGHNA and CDR2 YNFKEQ. This CDR3 spans 15 amino acids.

In its sample, this clone was seen once. The chain links TRBV7-6 to TRBJ2-1; TRBD2 agrees at 7 bases. This CDR3 region has 18 residues. Unmatched junction bases numbered 10, after V lost 2 bases and J lost 0 bases. Germline CDR1 is SGHVS and CDR2 is FNYEAQ. The CDR3 region is CASSLTRTSGSSYNEQFF. The CDR3 DNA follows: TGTGCCAGCAGCTTAACCCGGACTAGTGGCAGCTCCTACAATGAGCAGTTCTTC.

The chain uses TRBV6-5 and TRBJ2-1, with D maybe TRBD1 (6 bases). V dropped 6 bases and J dropped 8 bases, with 14 bases sitting between them. This CDR3 has 13 amino acids. Germline V CDR1 and CDR2: MNHEY, SVGAGI. CDR3 region: CASRDQGRDEQFF. As DNA, the CDR3 is TGTGCCAGCAGGGACCAGGGGCGCGATGAGCAGTTCTTC.

Only one count was recorded for this clone. This chain links TRBV7-6 with TRBJ2-7; 13 positions match TRBD2. The CDR3 sequence is 18 residues long. The V gene's germline CDR1 is SGHVS and CDR2 FNYEAQ. With 5 bases clipped from V and 4 bases from J, the junction kept 14 bases outside the gene matches. CDR3 amino acids: CASSNGGTSGTFAYEQYF. DNA for the CDR3: TGTGCCAGCAGCAACGGGGGGACTAGCGGGACTTTCGCTTACGAGCAGTACTTC.

The rearrangement joins TRBV10-3 to TRBJ1-5; 11 bases fit TRBD1. Per germline, CDR1 ENHRY and CDR2 SYGVKD. The CDR3 contains 18 residues. Trimming took 0 bases from V and 1 from J; bases not matched to a gene: 5. CDR3 bases: TGTGCCATCAGTGAGTCTCGGACAGGGGGCCTGAGCAATCAGCCCCAGCATTTT. Protein sequence: CAISESRTGGLSNQPQHF.

The chain recombines TRBV14 with TRBJ1-1, with unresolved D. The V gene lost 4 bases and the J gene lost 2 bases, with 5 bases spanning the gap. The CDR3 runs 12 residues. Germline CDR1 and CDR2: SGHDN and FVKESK. The CDR3 loop reads CASSPYNTEAFF. The DNA of the CDR3 is TGTGCCAGCAGCCCCTATAACACTGAAGCTTTCTTT.

The gene calls are TRBV27 and TRBJ2-7, with D possibly matching TRBD1 (7 bases). This CDR3 has 15 residues. Germline CDR1 is MNHEY and CDR2 is SMNVEV (reference sequence). V was clipped by 3 bases and J by 2 bases, with 14 bases between them. The CDR3 region is CASSLSQGGPYEQYF. Here the CDR3 DNA reads TGTGCCAGCAGTTTGAGTCAGGGGGGCCCCTACGAGCAGTACTTC.

This clone appeared a few times. The chain has TRBV27 and TRBJ2-1; TRBD1 agrees at 8 bases. J gave up 9 bases and V 6 bases, and 10 bases lay outside the gene matches. The CDR3 length is 14 residues. Germline CDR1 and CDR2: MNHEY and SMNVEV (reference sequence). In DNA form, the CDR3 reads TGTGCCAGCAGCCTCGGACAGGGTCACACTGAGCAGTTCTTC. Encoded protein: CASSLGQGHTEQFF.

This clone has just a few counts. The gene calls are TRBV2 and TRBJ2-2; TRBD2 is a possible D gene (6 bases). CDR1 and CDR2 (germline): SNHLY, FYNNEI. The CDR3 runs 18 residues. Trimming took 3 bases from V and 0 from J, leaving 17 bases between them. In nucleotides, the CDR3 is TGTGCCAGCAGTGATTGGCGGCAGGAGGGAGCGAACACCGGGGAGCTGTTTTTT. This codes for CASSDWRQEGANTGELFF.

The rearrangement links TRBV7-2 to TRBJ2-7; D may be TRBD2 (6 bases). V dropped 1 base and J dropped 6 bases, with 19 bases sitting between them. The CDR3 is 16 amino acids. From germline, CDR1 is SGHTA and CDR2 FQGNSA. The CDR3, as DNA: TGTGCCAGCAGCTTAGTATCCGCGGGGTTTAACGCCGAGCAGTACTTC. Translated, it gives CASSLVSAGFNAEQYF.

This clone was seen more than once but under ten times. CDR3 protein: CASSDQQGAAEAFF. For the CDR3, the DNA is TGTGCCAGCAGTGACCAACAGGGGGCCGCTGAAGCTTTCTTT. J is TRBJ1-1 and V is TRBV25-1, with 9 bases fitting TRBD1. Germline lookup yields CDR1 MGHDK and CDR2 SYGVNS. The CDR3 consists of 14 residues. Germline trimming cut 3 bases from V and 6 bases from J; bases unmatched to any gene: 5.

For the CDR3, the DNA is TGTGCCAGCAGCCGACTAGAAAGCACAGATACGCAGTATTTT. It codes for CASSRLESTDTQYF. V gene TRBV6-5 combines with J gene TRBJ2-3; the D gene is possibly TRBD2 (6 bases). CDR3 size: 14 residues. Deletions cut 6 bases from V and 0 bases from J, with 10 bases between. Per germline, CDR1 MNHEY and CDR2 SVGAGI.

The chain's CDR3 is CSATSGRAGEQYF. For the CDR3, the DNA is TGCAGCGCGACAAGCGGGAGGGCCGGGGAGCAGTACTTC. This chain links TRBV29-1 with TRBJ2-7, with 10 bases that match TRBD2. Germline CDR1 SQVTM, CDR2 ANQGSEA. The ends lost 7 bases at V and 7 bases at J; junction bases unmatched: 10. This CDR3 is built from 13 residues.

The chain combines TRBV27 with TRBJ1-1, with D unclear. Germline-derived CDR1 and CDR2 are MNHEY and SMNVEV (reference sequence). The CDR3 runs 15 residues. V lost 2 bases and J 3 bases, leaving 13 bases between the germline ends. DNA for the CDR3: TGTGCCAGCAGTTTAGCCGGGATCGGGTACACTGAAGCTTTCTTT. Residues: CASSLAGIGYTEAFF.

The chain has TRBV5-1 and TRBJ2-3; 8 bases line up with TRBD2. J gave up 4 bases and V 2 bases, and 12 bases lay outside the gene matches. The CDR3 totals 17 residues. CDR1 and CDR2 (germline): SGHRS, YFSETQ. In DNA, the CDR3 is TGCGCCAGCAGCTTTGAGACCGGGAGGGCCGTTGCAGATACGCAGTATTTT. It translates to CASSFETGRAVADTQYF.